This entry features one T cell receptor beta chain sequence. Sequencing was performed with immunoSEQ multiplex PCR; in TCRdb, only in-frame clones are kept and a portion is missing. The table shows some 120,000 clones, with 70% to 90% occurring only once. The data derive from a study of blood T cell repertoires in COVID-19. The CDR3 runs 16 residues. Germline V gene data show CDR1 as MGHRA and CDR2 as YSYEKL. Unmatched junction bases numbered 9, after V lost 4 bases and J lost 0 bases. This clonotype was obtained from a young man with acute or convalescent COVID-19. The chain uses TRBV4-1 and TRBJ2-7; 7 positions agree with TRBD1. The specimen sequenced was peripheral blood. The CDR3 sequence: CASSRLPGGSSYEQYF. In DNA form, the CDR3 reads TGCGCCAGCAGCCGTCTACCAGGGGGATCCTCCTACGAGCAGTACTTC.